The following is a TCR beta chain sequence with its context. The clone's antigen remains unknown. Within one base of it there is no much larger clone, and no base qualities were kept. This record comes from a study of control samples from healthy donors and cancer patients (dated by TCRdb to the early 2020s). Looking up the germline V gene yields CDR1 SGHVS and CDR2 FNYEAQ. Measured from the cysteine to the phenylalanine, the CDR3 is 16 residues long. The read is trimmed to its CDR3 DNA, 48 bases read in frame from base 1. Between the V and J ends, shortened by 1 base and 2 bases respectively, the junction contains 13 bases. Preparation of the library involved the immunoSEQ multiplex PCR assay. Entries here come from immuneACCESS through TCRdb and include only in-frame sequences with V and J called. Some clones fail to appear in such tables; in the studies checked, an unresolved V gene covers under half of the shortfall, and the cause of the remainder is unknown. The sample contains about 83,000 clones, roughly 91% of them found a single time. 17% of the sample goes to the ten largest clones.

The source material was blood. The sequence came from a man over 45 in good health. The V and J segments used are TRBV7-6 and TRBJ2-3; a confident D gene designation cannot be given. The nucleotide sequence is given as TGTGCCAGCAGCTTAGAGGCGCAGATAAACACAGATACGCAGTATTTT. This is translated as CASSLEAQINTDTQYF.